Listed below are T cell receptor beta chains from one sample, sequenced in a study of T cell changes during pregnancy in multiple sclerosis. Sequencing used immunoSEQ multiplex PCR; TCRdb keeps in-frame clones, though not all of them. The sample consists of under 80,000 clones, roughly 94% of them appearing once. The sequencing used peripheral blood, collected in the third trimester of pregnancy. The source of these receptors is a female donor with multiple sclerosis, enrolled in a pregnancy study. The CDR3 runs from the conserved cysteine through the conserved F or W. Each record gives: clone size, V gene, J gene, D gene, CDR3 DNA, CDR3 protein. A D gene is named only where the DNA matches it firmly. The size field is filled for only some rows; it gives once, few, many or a size class.

.	TRBV2	TRBJ1-1	TRBD1	TGTGCCAGCACCCCCTCAGGGACAGGGGGCACTGAAGCTTTCTTT	CASTPSGTGGTEAFF
.	TRBV4-3	TRBJ1-2	TRBD1	TGCGCCAGCAGCCCAGACAGGGCGACGTATGGCTACACCTTC	CASSPDRATYGYTF
.	TRBV7-9	TRBJ1-1	TRBD1	TGTGCCAGCAGAACGACAGGGAGGAACACTGAAGCTTTCTTT	CASRTTGRNTEAFF
.	TRBV6-5	TRBJ2-7	TRBD1	TGTGCCAGCAGAGGGACAGGGTCTATCCACGAGCAGTACTTC	CASRGTGSIHEQYF
.	TRBV6-1	TRBJ1-1	.	TGTGCCAGCACTATGGGAGGGGCCACTGAAGCTTTCTTT	CASTMGGATEAFF
.	TRBV20-1	TRBJ1-2	.	TGCAGTGCTACACAGAAGTATGGCTACACCTTC	CSATQKYGYTF
.	TRBV18	TRBJ1-1	.	TGTGCCAGCTCACCACCGTCCATGCGGAACACTGAAGCTTTCTTT	CASSPPSMRNTEAFF
.	TRBV2	TRBJ1-5	.	TGTGCCAGCAAGGCGGGGGAGATCTTCAATCAGCCCCAGCATTTT	CASKAGEIFNQPQHF
.	TRBV7-2	TRBJ2-1	TRBD2	TGTGCCAGCAGCTTAGATAGCGGGGGGATTCGGTTCTTC	CASSLDSGGIRFF
.	TRBV9	TRBJ2-5	TRBD2	TGTGCCAGCAGCCCCGGGACTAGCTACGGAGAGACCCAGTACTTC	CASSPGTSYGETQYF
.	TRBV18	TRBJ2-1	TRBD2	TGTGCCAGCTCACCACCGGGCAGGGAGGGAGCAAATGAGCAGTTCTTC	CASSPPGREGANEQFF
.	TRBV5-6	TRBJ1-6	.	TGTGCCAGCAGGAGGACACCCAGGGATTCACCCCTCCACTTT	CASRRTPRDSPLHF
.	TRBV7-3	TRBJ2-2	.	TGTGCCAGCAGCCCGGGACTTCGGGGGGAGCTGTTTTTT	CASSPGLRGELFF
.	TRBV6-5	TRBJ1-4	.	TGTGCCACCGCCGATCGGGGGGGCTTAGAAAAACTGTTTTTT	CATADRGGLEKLFF
.	TRBV18	TRBJ2-6	.	TGTGCCAGCTCAGCGCCGAGGACAGTCCGGATTGGGGCCAACGTCCTGACTTTC	CASSAPRTVRIGANVLTF
.	TRBV4-1	TRBJ1-1	TRBD1	TGCGCCAGCAGCCAAGATAGTGGTCAGGGGGCTCTGAACACTGAAGCTTTCTTT	CASSQDSGQGALNTEAFF
once	TRBV6-5	TRBJ1-4	.	TGTGCCAGCAGTTACTCGACAGGCAGTAGAAAACTGTTTTTT	CASSYSTGSRKLFF
.	TRBV4-2	TRBJ1-6	.	TGTGCCAGCAGGGATCCCTTAAAGGGCCCTCGGGACTATAATTCACCCCTCCACTTT	CASRDPLKGPRDYNSPLHF
.	TRBV9	TRBJ1-1	.	TGTGCCAGCAGCGTAGCGGGGGGACACTACACTGAAGCTTTCTTT	CASSVAGGHYTEAFF
.	TRBV2	TRBJ1-5	.	TGTGCCAGCAGTGAGACGACAGGACCCAATCAGCCCCAGCATTTT	CASSETTGPNQPQHF
.	TRBV4-3	TRBJ1-4	.	TGCGCCAGCAGCCAAGGTGGTGCAGGGCGGAAACTGTTTTTT	CASSQGGAGRKLFF
once	TRBV30	TRBJ1-5	.	TGTGCCTGGAGTGAGAACAGGCAAGAGCCCCAGCATTTT	CAWSENRQEPQHF
.	TRBV11-2	TRBJ1-5	TRBD1	TGTGCCAGCAGCCTGGGACAGGCAGCGAATCAGCCCCAGCATTTT	CASSLGQAANQPQHF
.	TRBV15	TRBJ1-2	.	TGTGCCACCAGCAGGGAGGAGTCCCTTGTCTATGGCTACACCTTC	CATSREESLVYGYTF
.	TRBV9	TRBJ2-7	TRBD2	TGTGCCAGTAGCGGGCCCTCCTACGAGCAGTACTTC	CASSGPSYEQYF
.	TRBV7-2	TRBJ1-5	.	TGTGCCAGCAGCCAGAATAGCAATCAGCCCCAGCATTTT	CASSQNSNQPQHF
.	TRBV7-2	TRBJ1-2	.	TGTGCCAGCAGCTTAGGTCGGGGAAAAGGCCGAGGCTACACCTTC	CASSLGRGKGRGYTF
once	TRBV11-2	TRBJ1-2	.	TGTGCCAGCAAGGGGGGGCGGCCGGCGGCGGTCTATGGCTACACCTTC	CASKGGRPAAVYGYTF
.	TRBV5-1	TRBJ2-5	.	TGCGCCAGCAGCTTCTACCAAGAGACCCAGTACTTC	CASSFYQETQYF